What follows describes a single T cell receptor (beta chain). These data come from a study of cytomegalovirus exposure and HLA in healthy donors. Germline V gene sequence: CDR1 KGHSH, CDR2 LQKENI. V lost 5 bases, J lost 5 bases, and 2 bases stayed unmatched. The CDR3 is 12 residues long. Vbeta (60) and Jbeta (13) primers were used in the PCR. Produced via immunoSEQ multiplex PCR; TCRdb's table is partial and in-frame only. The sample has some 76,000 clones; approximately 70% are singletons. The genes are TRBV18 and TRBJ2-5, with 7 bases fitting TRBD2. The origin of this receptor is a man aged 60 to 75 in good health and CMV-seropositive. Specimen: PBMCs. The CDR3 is CASSARGETQYF. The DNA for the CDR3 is TGTGCCAGCTCAGCGCGGGGGGAGACCCAGTACTTC.